This TCR beta chain appears in the sequencing data of a study of cytomegalovirus exposure and HLA in healthy donors. Germline CDR1 SGDLS, CDR2 YYNGEE. The CDR3 is 14 amino acids. After removal of 3 bases from V and 4 bases from J, the junction contained 2 bases not matched to a gene. It was with 60 Vbeta and 13 Jbeta primers that the PCR ran. Some clones are missing from TCRdb's copy, which holds only in-frame ones; the method was immunoSEQ multiplex PCR. Found here are some 95,000 clones, approximately 71% of them singletons; the top ten hold more than 15%. The chain recombines TRBV9 with TRBJ1-1; 11 bases align to TRBD1. The origin of this receptor is a woman aged 18-29 years in good health and CMV-seropositive. The sequenced sample was PBMCs. CDR3 sequence: CASSEGTGGTEAFF. CDR3 coding DNA: TGTGCCAGCAGCGAGGGGACAGGGGGCACTGAAGCTTTCTTT.